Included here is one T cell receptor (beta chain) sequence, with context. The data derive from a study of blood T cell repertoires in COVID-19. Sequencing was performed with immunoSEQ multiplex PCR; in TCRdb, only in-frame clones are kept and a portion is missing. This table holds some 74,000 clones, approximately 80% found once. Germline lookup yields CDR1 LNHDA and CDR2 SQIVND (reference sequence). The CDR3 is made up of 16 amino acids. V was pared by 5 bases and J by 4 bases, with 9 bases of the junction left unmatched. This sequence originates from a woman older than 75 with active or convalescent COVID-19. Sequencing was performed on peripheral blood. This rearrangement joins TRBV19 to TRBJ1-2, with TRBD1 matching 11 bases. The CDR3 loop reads CASSPQTGTGGYGYTF. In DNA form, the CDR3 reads TGTGCCAGTAGTCCTCAGACCGGGACAGGGGGCTATGGCTACACCTTC.